The 30 T cell receptor beta chains reported below all come from one sample, sequenced in a study of blood T cell repertoires in COVID-19. Repertoires were generated with immunoSEQ multiplex PCR, while TCRdb's copy carries only in-frame clones and drops some. Of a few hundred thousand clones listed, roughly 87% are singletons. What was sequenced was PBMCs or T cells enriched from blood (not recorded which). The receptors here all came from a man younger than 40 in a cohort exposed to, infected with or recovered from COVID-19 (not recorded which).

The chain joins TRBV21-1 to TRBJ2-7; the D call of TRBD1 is as the table states it, not checked on the DNA. TRBV21-1 is marked as a pseudogene. This CDR3 contains 14 residues. The DNA for the CDR3 is TGTGCCAGCAGCAAAGCACAGGGCGACTACGAGCAGTACTTC. Amino acid sequence: CASSKAQGDYEQYF.

V usage is TRBV19 and J usage is TRBJ1-1; D not certain. V was shortened by 0 bases and J by 5 bases, with 13 bases between the two germline ends. This CDR3 comprises 15 residues. Germline V gene data show CDR1 as LNHDA and CDR2 as SQIVND (reference sequence). CDR3: CASSIDDSPGTEAFF. The CDR3 DNA follows: TGTGCCAGTAGTATAGACGACTCCCCCGGGACTGAAGCTTTCTTT.

The chain joins TRBV27 to TRBJ2-3; TRBD1 is a possible D gene (6 bases). Germline V gene sequence: CDR1 MNHEY, CDR2 SMNVEV (reference sequence). Deletions cut 7 bases from V and 6 bases from J, with 17 bases between. The CDR3 has 14 amino acids. Here the CDR3 DNA reads TGTGCCAGCACCCTAAGGGGCAGGGGCGATACGCAGTATTTT. It specifies CASTLRGRGDTQYF.

V and J are TRBV19 and TRBJ1-4, with a tentative D call TRBD1 (6 bases). The germline V gene encodes CDR1 LNHDA and CDR2 SQIVND (reference sequence). This CDR3 comprises 16 residues. With 5 bases removed from V and 7 bases from J, the gap between germline ends came to 20 bases. The CDR3 here is CASSGTFQGRGEKLFF. CDR3 bases: TGTGCCAGTAGTGGGACATTTCAGGGTAGAGGTGAAAAACTGTTTTTT.

On this clone itself: Germline and junction disagree at one end, which may indicate a read error. The V and J genes are TRBV6-6 and TRBJ2-1; 14 bases line up with TRBD2. This CDR3 has 15 amino acids. The germline V gene encodes CDR1 MNHNY and CDR2 SVGAGI (reference sequence). CDR3 residues: CASSYRGLAGVLLIF. The CDR3 nucleotides read TGTGCCAGCAGTTATCGGGGACTAGCGGGAGTTCTCTTGATCTTC.

V usage is TRBV7-2 and J usage is TRBJ2-1; D is unresolved. Germline loops: CDR1 SGHTA, CDR2 FQGNSA. V was shortened by 5 bases and J by 10 bases, with 18 bases between the two germline ends. The CDR3 is 14 residues long. The CDR3 nucleotides are TGTGCCAGCAGCAAACATATGGATTCCGGGGAGCAGTTCTTC. Its protein is CASSKHMDSGEQFF.

This chain uses TRBV19 with TRBJ2-7; D is possibly TRBD1 (6 bases). CDR1 and CDR2 from the germline V gene are LNHDA and SQIVND (reference sequence). The CDR3 sequence is 16 residues long. V was trimmed by 1 base and J by 2 bases, leaving 15 bases between them. CDR3 in amino acids: CASSIGPVRGPYEQYF. Here the CDR3 DNA reads TGTGCCAGTAGTATAGGCCCCGTCAGGGGCCCCTACGAGCAGTACTTC.

In this sample, this clone turned up once. This chain joins TRBV29-1 and TRBJ2-5; D is undetermined. Looked up from germline, CDR1 is SQVTM and CDR2 is ANQGSEA. The CDR3 has 15 amino acids. Between the trimmed V and J ends, which lost 4 bases and 1 base, there was a span of 16 bases. This CDR3 reads CSVGPAPGSQETQYF. DNA of the CDR3: TGCAGCGTTGGACCGGCCCCGGGTTCCCAAGAGACCCAGTACTTC.

This rearrangement joins TRBV21-1 to TRBJ2-6; the table's D call TRBD1 went unverified against the DNA. TRBV21-1 represents a pseudogene. This CDR3 comprises 17 residues. CDR3 sequence reads: CASSKAIDSSGANVLTF. CDR3 sequence (DNA): TGTGCCAGCAGCAAAGCCATCGACAGCTCAGGGGCCAACGTCCTGACTTTC.

The V gene is TRBV27, the J gene TRBJ2-1; TRBD2 might be the D (6 bases). Germline CDR1 MNHEY, CDR2 SMNVEV (reference sequence). V lost 9 bases and J 7 bases, leaving 22 bases between the germline ends. This CDR3 has 15 residues. CDR3 protein: CASSLLAGTINEQFF. In nucleotides, the CDR3 is TGTGCCAGTTCCCTCTTGGCGGGAACGATTAATGAGCAGTTCTTC.

The CDR3 nucleotides are TGTGCTAGTGCCCCAGGGGCAGGGGACGGCAATGAGCAGTTCTTC. This gives the protein CASAPGAGDGNEQFF. V is TRBV12-5 and J is TRBJ2-1, with a weak D call TRBD1 (6 bases). V lost 7 bases and J lost 6, with 19 bases in between. The CDR3 runs 15 residues. From germline, CDR1 is LGHNT and CDR2 FRNRAP.

The chain employs TRBV29-1 and TRBJ1-4, with D possibly matching TRBD1 (6 bases). CDR3 length: 14 amino acids. V was cut by 4 bases and J by 8 bases, with 17 bases left in between. Looked up from germline, CDR1 is SQVTM and CDR2 is ANQGSEA. This CDR3 is CSVAFRGAPEKLFF. CDR3 bases: TGCAGCGTTGCTTTCAGGGGCGCCCCGGAAAAACTGTTTTTT.

The V gene is TRBV3-1 (or the pseudogene TRBV3-2), the J gene TRBJ2-7; 12 bases agree with TRBD2. The germline V gene has CDR1 LGHDT and CDR2 YNNKEL (reference sequence). CDR3 length: 14 residues. The J segment lost 6 bases and the V segment lost 4 bases, leaving 4 bases of the junction unmatched. Here the CDR3 reads CASSRTSGKSEQYF. The CDR3 DNA follows: TGTGCCAGCAGCCGGACTAGCGGGAAAAGCGAGCAGTACTTC.

The chain combines TRBV28 with TRBJ2-4; 8 nucleotides match TRBD2. Germline values: CDR1 MDHEN, CDR2 SYDVKM. Unmatched junction bases numbered 9, after V lost 7 bases and J lost 4 bases. There are 15 residues in the CDR3. The CDR3 region has the DNA TGTGCCAGCACTATGGCGGGAGGACTAAAAAACATTCAGTACTTC. This gives the protein CASTMAGGLKNIQYF.

The CDR3 here is CAISEQDRPSGYTF. The CDR3 region has the DNA TGTGCCATCAGTGAGCAGGACAGGCCTTCTGGCTACACCTTC. This sequence joins TRBV10-3 and TRBJ1-2, with 7 positions matching TRBD1. The germline V gene has CDR1 ENHRY and CDR2 SYGVKD. The CDR3 spans 14 residues. The trim removed 2 bases at V and 7 bases at J, leaving 7 bases unmatched.

The gene calls are TRBV5-1 and TRBJ1-3; D is uncertain. Germline lookup yields CDR1 SGHRS and CDR2 YFSETQ. CDR3 length: 16 amino acids. Trimming took off 4 bases at V and 4 bases at J, with 18 bases between the two ends. CDR3 sequence: CASSPLVGDHGNTIYF. CDR3 nucleotides: TGCGCCAGCAGCCCTCTCGTGGGCGACCACGGAAACACCATATATTTT.

This chain connects TRBV3-1 (or the pseudogene TRBV3-2) to TRBJ1-4; D perhaps matches TRBD1 (6 bases). The CDR3 consists of 16 residues. The V end lost 4 bases, the J end lost 0 bases, and 12 bases lay between the germline ends. Germline V lookup: CDR1 LGHDT, CDR2 YNNKEL (reference sequence). The CDR3 DNA reads as TGTGCCAGCAGCCCTACAGGGATTGCAACTAATGAAAAACTGTTTTTT. Encoded protein: CASSPTGIATNEKLFF.

The chain carries TRBV27 and TRBJ1-1, with D perhaps TRBD1 (5 bases). V was cut by 6 bases and J by 5 bases, with 19 bases left in between. The CDR3 totals 15 residues. Germline V gene data show CDR1 as MNHEY and CDR2 as SMNVEV (reference sequence). The CDR3 loop reads CASSSPGGGSTEAFF. The CDR3 DNA reads TGTGCCAGCAGCTCTCCGGGGGGAGGGAGTACTGAAGCTTTCTTT.

J is TRBJ2-1 and V is TRBV7-8; the D is unclear. Germline CDR1 SGHVS, CDR2 FQNEAQ. This CDR3 region has 14 residues. The germline V and J ends were trimmed by 1 base and 8 bases, with 12 bases remaining between them. CDR3 DNA: TGTGCCAGCAGCTTAGACAGTTTGTTGGATGAGCAGTTCTTC. It yields the protein CASSLDSLLDEQFF.

The chain combines TRBV4-3 with TRBJ2-1; TRBD2 matches 15 bases. Germline V CDR1 and CDR2: LGHNA, YSLEER. Trimming at V came to 2 bases and at J to 8 bases, leaving 13 bases not matched to a gene. The CDR3 has 19 residues. The DNA of the CDR3 is TGCGCCAGCAGCCAAAGACTCCCCGGACTAGCGGGAGGGAAGTATGAGCAGTTCTTC. Translated: CASSQRLPGLAGGKYEQFF.

The chain has TRBV28 and TRBJ2-7, with 9 bases that match TRBD2. Looked up from germline, CDR1 is MDHEN and CDR2 is SYDVKM. The CDR3 length is 15 residues. Unmatched junction bases numbered 7, after V lost 2 bases and J lost 5 bases. CDR3 residues: CASSLTQAGGHEQYF. DNA for the CDR3: TGTGCCAGCAGTTTAACCCAAGCGGGAGGCCACGAGCAGTACTTC.

The rearrangement uses TRBV28 and TRBJ1-5, with D possibly being TRBD1 (5 bases). This CDR3 has 16 residues. The ends were cut back, 1 base at V and 2 bases at J, with 12 bases in the middle. Germline CDR1 is MDHEN and CDR2 is SYDVKM. The CDR3 DNA follows: TGTGCCAGCAGTTTATATCAGGGAATCGGCAATCAGCCCCAGCATTTT. Residues: CASSLYQGIGNQPQHF.

The count of this clone is one. The chain employs TRBV6-5 and TRBJ1-6; D is undetermined. CDR3 size: 15 residues. From germline, CDR1 is MNHEY and CDR2 SVGAGI. Between the trimmed V and J ends, which lost 6 bases and 5 bases, there was a span of 14 bases. The CDR3 nucleotides are TGTGCCAGCAGCTCGACACCGACGGATAATTCACCCCTCCACTTT. This gives the protein CASSSTPTDNSPLHF.

The chain joins TRBV24-1 to TRBJ1-5; D unresolved. Trimming removed 3 bases from V and 0 bases from J, with 14 bases in between. The germline V gene encodes CDR1 KGHDR and CDR2 SFDVKD. CDR3 size: 17 residues. In DNA form, the CDR3 reads TGTGCCACCAGTGATCGTCAGCGGCCTTATAGCAATCAGCCCCAGCATTTT. Encoded protein: CATSDRQRPYSNQPQHF.

The chain combines TRBV6-5 with TRBJ2-1, with unresolved D. Looked up from germline, CDR1 is MNHEY and CDR2 is SVGAGI. The ends were cut back, 0 bases at V and 12 bases at J, with 15 bases in the middle. This CDR3 comprises 14 residues. The CDR3 protein is CASSYSRLNVRQFF. The CDR3 nucleotides are TGTGCCAGCAGTTACTCGAGATTAAATGTGCGGCAGTTCTTC.

The gene calls are TRBV6-1 and TRBJ1-5, with TRBD1 identical over 9 bases. J was trimmed by 2 bases and V by 3 bases; bases with no gene match: 5. The CDR3 has 16 residues. Germline-derived CDR1 and CDR2 are MNHNS and SASEGT. DNA of the CDR3: TGTGCCAGCAGTGACAGGGGACAGGGTGGCAATCAGCCCCAGCATTTT. Amino acids: CASSDRGQGGNQPQHF.

V and J are TRBV19 and TRBJ1-6; possibly TRBD1 for D (5 bases). V lost 6 bases and J lost 11, with 17 bases in between. Per the germline V gene, CDR1 is LNHDA and CDR2 is SQIVND (reference sequence). The CDR3 extends over 14 amino acids. The CDR3: CASSSEGARTPLHF. CDR3 in DNA: TGTGCCAGTAGCAGCGAAGGGGCGAGGACACCCCTCCACTTT.

In its sample, this clone was seen once. The chain carries TRBV15 and TRBJ1-3; 7 bases agree with TRBD1. Per germline, CDR1 LNHNV and CDR2 YYDKDF (reference sequence). V lost 6 bases and J lost 2; bases outside the gene matches: 7. The CDR3 has 15 residues. In DNA, the CDR3 is TGTGCCACCAGTAGATCGACAGGGACTGGAAACACCATATATTTT. It yields the protein CATSRSTGTGNTIYF.

The chain has TRBV28 and TRBJ1-4; 7 bases fit TRBD1. Per germline, CDR1 MDHEN and CDR2 SYDVKM. The CDR3 covers 19 residues. V shed 10 bases and J 0 bases; nucleotides not matched to a gene: 20. Here the CDR3 reads CATRATRGLHPTTNEKLFF. The CDR3, as DNA: TGTGCCACCAGGGCAACAAGGGGGCTGCACCCAACAACTAATGAAAAACTGTTTTTT.

The chain uses TRBV11-3 and TRBJ1-5; TRBD1 is a possible D gene (5 bases). Trimming shortened V by 3 bases and J by 4 bases, and 19 bases separated the two germline ends. The CDR3 runs 17 residues. CDR1 SGHNT and CDR2 YENEEA come from the germline V gene. The DNA for the CDR3 is TGTGCCAGCAGCTTGGAGCTCCGGTCAGGGATAAATCAGCCCCAGCATTTT. The encoded protein is CASSLELRSGINQPQHF.